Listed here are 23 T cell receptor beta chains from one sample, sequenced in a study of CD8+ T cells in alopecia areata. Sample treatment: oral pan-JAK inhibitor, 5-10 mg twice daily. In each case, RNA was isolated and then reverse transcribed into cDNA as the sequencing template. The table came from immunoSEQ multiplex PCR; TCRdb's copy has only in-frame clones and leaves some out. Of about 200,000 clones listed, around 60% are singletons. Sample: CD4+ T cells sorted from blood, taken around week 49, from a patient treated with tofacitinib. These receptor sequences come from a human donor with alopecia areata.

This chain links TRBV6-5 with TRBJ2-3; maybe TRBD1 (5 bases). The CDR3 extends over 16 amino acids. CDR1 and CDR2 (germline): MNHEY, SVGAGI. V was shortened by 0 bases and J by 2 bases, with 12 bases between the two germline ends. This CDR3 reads CASSYSLQAITDTQYF. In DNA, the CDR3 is TGTGCCAGCAGTTACTCGCTACAGGCTATCACAGATACGCAGTATTTT.

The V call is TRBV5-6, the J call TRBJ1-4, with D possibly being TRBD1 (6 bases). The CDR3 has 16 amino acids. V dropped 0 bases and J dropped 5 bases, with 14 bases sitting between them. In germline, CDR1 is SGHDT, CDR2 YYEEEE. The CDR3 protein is CASSLEQGRRNEKLFF. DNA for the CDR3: TGTGCCAGCAGCTTGGAACAGGGTAGGCGGAATGAAAAACTGTTTTTT.

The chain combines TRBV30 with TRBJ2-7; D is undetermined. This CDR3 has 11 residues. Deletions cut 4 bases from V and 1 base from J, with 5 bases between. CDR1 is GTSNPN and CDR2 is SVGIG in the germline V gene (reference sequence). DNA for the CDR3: TGTGCCTGGAAGGGTTCCTACGAGCAGTACTTC. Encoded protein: CAWKGSYEQYF.

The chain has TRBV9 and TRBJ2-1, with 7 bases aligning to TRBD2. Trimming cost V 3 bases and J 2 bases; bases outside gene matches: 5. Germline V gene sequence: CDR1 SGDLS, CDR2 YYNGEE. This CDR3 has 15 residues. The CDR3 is CASSDGAGAYNEQFF. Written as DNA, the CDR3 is TGTGCCAGCAGCGATGGGGCGGGGGCCTACAATGAGCAGTTCTTC. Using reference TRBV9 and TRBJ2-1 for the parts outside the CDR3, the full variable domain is DSGVTQTPKHLITATGQRVTLRCSPRSGDLSVYWYQQSLDQGLQFLIQYYNGEERAKGNILERFSAQQFPDLHSELNLSSLELGDSALYFCASSDGAGAYNEQFFGPGTRLTVL.

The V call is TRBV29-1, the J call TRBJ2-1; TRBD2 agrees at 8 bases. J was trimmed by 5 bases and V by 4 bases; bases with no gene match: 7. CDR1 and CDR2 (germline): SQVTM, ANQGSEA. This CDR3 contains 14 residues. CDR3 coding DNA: TGCAGCGTTGCTTCCCGGGGGGGAGACAATGAGCAGTTCTTC. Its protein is CSVASRGGDNEQFF.

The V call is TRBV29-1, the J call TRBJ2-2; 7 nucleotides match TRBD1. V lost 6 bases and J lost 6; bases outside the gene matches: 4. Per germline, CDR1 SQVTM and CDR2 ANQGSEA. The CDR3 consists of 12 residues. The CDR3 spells CSVKQGSGELFF. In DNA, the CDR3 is TGCAGCGTAAAACAGGGGTCCGGGGAGCTGTTTTTT.

CDR3 residues: CAWIISAIGSLLFF. CDR3 in DNA: TGTGCCTGGATTATATCGGCTATCGGAAGCCTACTGTTTTTT. The chain joins TRBV30 to TRBJ1-4; D uncertain. The CDR3 is 14 amino acids. V dropped 4 bases and J dropped 13 bases, with 22 bases sitting between them. Germline V gives CDR1 GTSNPN, CDR2 SVGIG (reference sequence).

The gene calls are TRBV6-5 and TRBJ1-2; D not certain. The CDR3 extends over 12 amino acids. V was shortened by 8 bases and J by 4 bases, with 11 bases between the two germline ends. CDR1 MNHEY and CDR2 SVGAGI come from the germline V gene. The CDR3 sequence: CASGDDRYGYTF. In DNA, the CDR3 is TGTGCCAGCGGCGATGACCGCTATGGCTACACCTTC.

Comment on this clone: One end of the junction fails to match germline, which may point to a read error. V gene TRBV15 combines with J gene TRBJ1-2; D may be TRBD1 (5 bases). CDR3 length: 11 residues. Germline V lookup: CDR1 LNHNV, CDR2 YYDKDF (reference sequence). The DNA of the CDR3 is TGTGCCACCAGCAGAGATGATAGCAGGGCCTTC. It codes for CATSRDDSRAF.

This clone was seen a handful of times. The CDR3 DNA is TGCGCCAGCAGCTCCCTGACAGGGGGCTCCTACAATGAGCAGTTCTTC. Translation gives CASSSLTGGSYNEQFF. This chain joins TRBV5-1 and TRBJ2-1; 9 bases agree with TRBD1. The CDR3 has 16 residues. The trim removed 3 bases at V and 0 bases at J, leaving 4 bases unmatched. Germline CDR1 reads SGHRS; CDR2 reads YFSETQ. Full variable domain (missing parts from reference TRBV5-1 and TRBJ2-1): KAGVTQTPRYLIKTRGQQVTLSCSPISGHRSVSWYQQTPGQGLQFLFEYFSETQRNKGNFPGRFSGRQFSNSRSEMNVSTLELGDSALYLCASSSLTGGSYNEQFFGPGTRLTVL.

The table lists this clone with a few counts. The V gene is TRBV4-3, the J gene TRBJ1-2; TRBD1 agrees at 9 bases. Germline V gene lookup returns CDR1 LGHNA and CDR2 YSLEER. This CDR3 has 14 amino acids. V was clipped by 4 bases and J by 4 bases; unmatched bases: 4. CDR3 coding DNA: TGCGCCAGCAGCCCACAGGGGGCTCTCTATGGCTACACCTTC. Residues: CASSPQGALYGYTF.

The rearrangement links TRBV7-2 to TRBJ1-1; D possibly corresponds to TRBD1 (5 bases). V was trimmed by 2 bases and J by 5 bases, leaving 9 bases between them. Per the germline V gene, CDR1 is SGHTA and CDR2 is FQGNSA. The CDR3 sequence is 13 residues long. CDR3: CASSLQGGTEAFF. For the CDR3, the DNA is TGTGCCAGCAGCTTACAGGGCGGGACTGAAGCTTTCTTT.

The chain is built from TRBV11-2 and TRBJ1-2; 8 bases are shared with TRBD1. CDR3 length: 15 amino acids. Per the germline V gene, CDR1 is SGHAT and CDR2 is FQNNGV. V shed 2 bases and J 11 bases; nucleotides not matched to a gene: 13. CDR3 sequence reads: CASSLPNRGISGYTF. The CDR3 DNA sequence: TGTGCCAGCAGCTTACCGAACAGGGGGATCTCGGGGTACACCTTC.

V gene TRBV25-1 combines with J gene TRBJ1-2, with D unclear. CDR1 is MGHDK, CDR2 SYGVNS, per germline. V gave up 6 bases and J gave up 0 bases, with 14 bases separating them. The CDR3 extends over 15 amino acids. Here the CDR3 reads CASSATTPANYGYTF. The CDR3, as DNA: TGTGCCAGCAGCGCCACCACACCAGCTAACTATGGCTACACCTTC.

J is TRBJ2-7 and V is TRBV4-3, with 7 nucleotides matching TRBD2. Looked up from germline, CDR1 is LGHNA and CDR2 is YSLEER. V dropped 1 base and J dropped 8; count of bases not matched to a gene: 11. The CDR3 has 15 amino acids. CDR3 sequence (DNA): TGCGCCAGCAGCCAAGTTTGGGGAGAAGGGACTAAGCAGTACTTC. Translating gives CASSQVWGEGTKQYF.

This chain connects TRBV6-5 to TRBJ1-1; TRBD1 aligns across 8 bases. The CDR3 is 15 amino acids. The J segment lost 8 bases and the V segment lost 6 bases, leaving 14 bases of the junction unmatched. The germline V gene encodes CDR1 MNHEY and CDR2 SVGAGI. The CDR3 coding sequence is TGTGCCAGCAGCCGGGATCCGGGACAGGCAAGAGAAGCTTTCTTT. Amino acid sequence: CASSRDPGQAREAFF.

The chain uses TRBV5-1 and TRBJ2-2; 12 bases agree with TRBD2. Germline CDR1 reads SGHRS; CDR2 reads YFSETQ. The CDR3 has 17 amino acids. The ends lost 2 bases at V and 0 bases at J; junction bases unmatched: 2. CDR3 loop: CASSLRTSGANTGELFF. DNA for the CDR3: TGCGCCAGCAGCTTACGGACTAGCGGGGCGAACACCGGGGAGCTGTTTTTT.

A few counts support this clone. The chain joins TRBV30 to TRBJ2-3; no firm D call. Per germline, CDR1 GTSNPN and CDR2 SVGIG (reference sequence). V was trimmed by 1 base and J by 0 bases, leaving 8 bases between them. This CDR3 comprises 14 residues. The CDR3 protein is CAWSGAGSTDTQYF. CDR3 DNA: TGTGCCTGGAGTGGCGCCGGTAGCACAGATACGCAGTATTTT.

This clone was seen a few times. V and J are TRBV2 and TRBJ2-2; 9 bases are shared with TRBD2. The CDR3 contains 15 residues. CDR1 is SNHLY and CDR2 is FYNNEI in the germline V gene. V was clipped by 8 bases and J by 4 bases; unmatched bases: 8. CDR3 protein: CASVPGLAFTGELFF. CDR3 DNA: TGTGCCAGCGTACCGGGACTAGCCTTCACCGGGGAGCTGTTTTTT.

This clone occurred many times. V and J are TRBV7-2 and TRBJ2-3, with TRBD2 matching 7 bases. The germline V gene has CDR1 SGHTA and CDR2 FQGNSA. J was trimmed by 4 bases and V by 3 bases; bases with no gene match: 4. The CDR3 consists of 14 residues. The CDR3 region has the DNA TGTGCCAGCAGCTTGGTGGGGGGGGCAGATACGCAGTATTTT. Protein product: CASSLVGGADTQYF.

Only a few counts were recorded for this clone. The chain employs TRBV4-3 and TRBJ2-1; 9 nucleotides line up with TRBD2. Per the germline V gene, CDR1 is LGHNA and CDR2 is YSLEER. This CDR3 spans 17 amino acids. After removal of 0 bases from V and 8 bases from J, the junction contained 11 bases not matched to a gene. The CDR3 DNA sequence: TGCGCCAGCAGCCAAGATCTAGGGCGGGGGGGCCTGTATGAGCAGTTCTTC. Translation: CASSQDLGRGGLYEQFF.

The CDR3 spells CASSPGGGQGNSPLHF. The CDR3 DNA sequence: TGTGCCAGCAGCCCCGGTGGTGGACAGGGTAATTCACCCCTCCACTTT. This chain uses TRBV7-9 with TRBJ1-6, with 8 bases aligning to TRBD1. Trimming at V came to 5 bases and at J to 6 bases, leaving 9 bases not matched to a gene. Looked up from germline, CDR1 is SEHNR and CDR2 is FQNEAQ (reference sequence). The length of the CDR3 is 16 residues.

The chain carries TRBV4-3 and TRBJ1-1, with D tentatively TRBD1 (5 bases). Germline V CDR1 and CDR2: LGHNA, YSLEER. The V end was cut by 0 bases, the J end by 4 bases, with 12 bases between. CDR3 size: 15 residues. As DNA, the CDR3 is TGCGCCAGCAGCCAAGAAGAGGGAAGGGGCACTGAAGCTTTCTTT. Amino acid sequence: CASSQEEGRGTEAFF.